One and the same sample provided the 27 T cell receptor beta chains below, sequenced in a study of identical twins. TCRdb re-called the 5' RACE reads with MiXCR, one entry per CDR3 protein. The sample lists 400,000 to 500,000 distinct CDR3 sequences, about 18% occurring once. Sequenced input: naive T cells sorted from blood. Receptor source: a man between 50 and 59 years old in good health.

In this sample, this clonotype turned up a few times. This chain joins TRBV5-1 and TRBJ2-3, with D tentatively TRBD1 or TRBD2 (5 bases each). Germline V gene lookup returns CDR1 SGHRS and CDR2 YFSETQ. The CDR3 spans 14 residues. Trimming shortened V by 0 bases and J by 4 bases, and 9 bases separated the two germline ends. The CDR3 region is CASSLVGGSDTQYF. The CDR3, as DNA: TGCGCCAGCAGCTTGGTTGGGGGTTCAGATACGCAGTATTTT. Full variable domain (outside the CDR3, taken from reference TRBV5-1 and TRBJ2-3): KAGVTQTPRYLIKTRGQQVTLSCSPISGHRSVSWYQQTPGQGLQFLFEYFSETQRNKGNFPGRFSGRQFSNSRSEMNVSTLELGDSALYLCASSLVGGSDTQYFGPGTRLTVL.

The CDR3: CASSKVVGELFF. The CDR3 bases are TGTGCCAGCAGCAAAGTGGTCGGGGAGCTGTTTTTT. The chain has TRBV5-6 and TRBJ2-2; no reliable D call. This CDR3 is built from 12 residues. Germline values: CDR1 SGHDT, CDR2 YYEEEE. V was trimmed by 4 bases and J by 7 bases, leaving 8 bases between them. Based on the CDR3 plus reference TRBV5-6 and TRBJ2-2, the full variable domain is DAGVTQSPTHLIKTRGQQVTLRCSPKSGHDTVSWYQQALGQGPQFIFQYYEEEERQRGNFPDRFSGHQFPNYSSELNVNALLLGDSALYLCASSKVVGELFFGEGSRLTVL.

The table lists this clonotype with a few counts. The J gene is TRBJ2-7, the V gene TRBV4-1, with D possibly being TRBD2 (8 bases). Trimming took off 0 bases at V and 0 bases at J, with 33 bases between the two ends. Germline assignment: CDR1 MGHRA and CDR2 YSYEKL. This CDR3 comprises 23 residues. The CDR3 region has the DNA TGCGCCAGCAGCCAAGATAGGGAAACGCGTGAGGGACAGCGGGAGCCACTCTCCTACGAGCAGTACTTC. Translating gives CASSQDRETREGQREPLSYEQYF.

V is TRBV29-1 and J is TRBJ2-7; no clear D gene. Germline CDR1 is SQVTM and CDR2 is ANQGSEA. This CDR3 comprises 13 residues. V was trimmed by 0 bases and J by 2 bases, leaving 8 bases between them. As DNA, the CDR3 is TGCAGCGTTGAAGATATAGGGACCTACGAGCAGTACTTC. It codes for CSVEDIGTYEQYF.

The V and J genes are TRBV12-3 or TRBV12-4 and TRBJ2-7, with D possibly TRBD2 on 5 matching bases. The CDR3 contains 13 residues. V was clipped by 3 bases and J by 5 bases, with 11 bases between them. This CDR3 reads CASSFDWTDEQYF. The CDR3 nucleotides read TGTGCCAGCAGTTTTGACTGGACTGACGAGCAGTACTTC.

This clonotype was observed a few times. The rearrangement links TRBV7-6 to TRBJ2-7, with 10 bases fitting TRBD2. Germline V gene data show CDR1 as SGHVS and CDR2 as FNYEAQ. Unmatched junction bases numbered 7, after V lost 5 bases and J lost 3 bases. The CDR3 consists of 15 residues. The CDR3 DNA reads as TGTGCCAGCAGCACCTATGGGACTAGCGACTACGAGCAGTACTTC. Its protein product is CASSTYGTSDYEQYF.

This clonotype was observed many times. V usage is TRBV5-1 and J usage is TRBJ2-7; D gene unclear. V lost 0 bases, J lost 1 base, and 11 bases lay in between. This CDR3 has 15 amino acids. Germline assignment: CDR1 SGHRS and CDR2 YFSETQ. CDR3 protein: CASSLGTTNSYEQYF. DNA for the CDR3: TGCGCCAGCAGCTTGGGTACAACCAATTCCTACGAGCAGTACTTC.

The chain links TRBV20-1 to TRBJ2-2, with D perhaps TRBD1 (6 bases). The germline CDR1 and CDR2 sequences are DFQATT and SNEGSKA (reference sequence). Deletions cut 1 base from V and 5 bases from J, with 20 bases between. The CDR3 covers 17 residues. CDR3 bases: TGCAGTGCTAGAGGATCCCCAGGGGTGGTTGGTACCGGGGAGCTGTTTTTT. As protein: CSARGSPGVVGTGELFF.

This clonotype has only a few counts. This chain connects TRBV6-6 to TRBJ2-5; D is undetermined. The V end lost 6 bases, the J end lost 5 bases, and 13 bases lay between the germline ends. This CDR3 has 13 residues. Germline loops: CDR1 MNHNY, CDR2 SVGAGI (reference sequence). CDR3 sequence: CASSPAGLETQYF. CDR3 coding DNA: TGTGCCAGCAGCCCCGCTGGGTTGGAGACCCAGTACTTC.

The rearrangement links TRBV5-1 to TRBJ1-5; D is undetermined. Trimming cost V 0 bases and J 7 bases, with 14 bases left between them. There are 15 residues in the CDR3. Germline V gene lookup returns CDR1 SGHRS and CDR2 YFSETQ. CDR3 region: CASSLGWGSGQPQHF. The CDR3 DNA follows: TGCGCCAGCAGCTTGGGCTGGGGTTCGGGGCAGCCCCAGCATTTT.

This clonotype was detected ten times or more. This chain connects TRBV20-1 to TRBJ2-7; tentative D call: TRBD2 (6 bases). V dropped 6 bases and J dropped 0 bases, with 15 bases sitting between them. Germline lookup yields CDR1 DFQATT and CDR2 SNEGSKA (reference sequence). The CDR3 has 14 amino acids. CDR3 sequence (DNA): TGCAGTGCCACCTCTCTAGCGAGCTCCTACGAGCAGTACTTC. Encoded protein: CSATSLASSYEQYF.

This clonotype appeared many times. The chain recombines TRBV7-3 with TRBJ2-4, with a tentative D call TRBD1 (6 bases). The V gene lost 0 bases and the J gene lost 9 bases, with 12 bases spanning the gap. This CDR3 has 14 amino acids. CDR1 SGHTA and CDR2 FQGTGA come from the germline V gene. The CDR3 is CASSLTGGSGIQYF. The CDR3 nucleotides are TGTGCCAGCAGCTTAACTGGGGGCTCCGGCATTCAGTACTTC.

This clonotype was counted at least ten times. The rearrangement uses TRBV5-1 and TRBJ2-7; the D is unclear. Germline CDR1 SGHRS, CDR2 YFSETQ. V gave up 2 bases and J gave up 3 bases, with 12 bases separating them. The CDR3 is 14 amino acids. CDR3 sequence reads: CASSLKTFVYEQYF. The CDR3 coding sequence is TGCGCCAGCAGCTTAAAGACGTTTGTCTACGAGCAGTACTTC.

This clonotype was counted a few times. The chain has TRBV7-6 and TRBJ2-3, with TRBD1 identical over 7 bases. Germline V lookup: CDR1 SGHVS, CDR2 FNYEAQ. After removal of 0 bases from V and 3 bases from J, the junction contained 6 bases not matched to a gene. There are 16 residues in the CDR3. The CDR3 DNA reads as TGTGCCAGCAGCTTAGCCCGGGCAGGGGGAACAGATACGCAGTATTTT. This codes for CASSLARAGGTDTQYF.

V is TRBV15 and J is TRBJ2-1; D is unresolved. The V end was cut by 2 bases, the J end by 5 bases, with 22 bases between. This CDR3 is built from 18 residues. In germline, CDR1 is LNHNV, CDR2 YYDKDF (reference sequence). The CDR3 loop reads CATSRTWLGTVYHNEQFF. In nucleotides, the CDR3 is TGTGCCACCAGCAGAACGTGGTTAGGAACTGTTTACCACAATGAGCAGTTCTTC.

V gene TRBV28 combines with J gene TRBJ1-4, with D possibly TRBD1 on 6 matching bases. Looked up from germline, CDR1 is MDHEN and CDR2 is SYDVKM. The CDR3 totals 15 residues. Trimming took 4 bases from V and 3 from J, leaving 12 bases between them. As DNA, the CDR3 is TGTGCCAGCAGTTCCCACAGGGCCCCTAATGAAAAACTGTTTTTT. Translation: CASSSHRAPNEKLFF.

In this sample, this clonotype turned up a few times. The chain is built from TRBV12-3 or TRBV12-4 and TRBJ2-4; D is unclear. This CDR3 has 11 amino acids. V was clipped by 5 bases and J by 6 bases, with 5 bases between them. The CDR3 region is CASSRRNIQYF. DNA of the CDR3: TGTGCCAGCAGTCGGAGAAACATTCAGTACTTC.

The chain's CDR3 is CASSPVWGSVGEQFF. The DNA of the CDR3 is TGTGCCAGCAGCCCGGTGTGGGGTTCCGTCGGAGAGCAGTTCTTC. This chain links TRBV5-6 with TRBJ2-1; D unclear. V gave up 4 bases and J gave up 10 bases, with 21 bases separating them. CDR3 size: 15 residues. CDR1 and CDR2 (germline): SGHDT, YYEEEE. The full variable domain, rest sourced from reference TRBV5-6 and TRBJ2-1, is DAGVTQSPTHLIKTRGQQVTLRCSPKSGHDTVSWYQQALGQGPQFIFQYYEEEERQRGNFPDRFSGHQFPNYSSELNVNALLLGDSALYLCASSPVWGSVGEQFFGPGTRLTVL.

The chain uses TRBV5-1 and TRBJ2-1, with a possible D match to TRBD1 (5 bases). V was trimmed by 0 bases and J by 6 bases, leaving 16 bases between them. The germline V gene encodes CDR1 SGHRS and CDR2 YFSETQ. This CDR3 is built from 16 residues. DNA of the CDR3: TGCGCCAGCAGCTTGGGGGCAGGGTTAGAGATCAATGAGCAGTTCTTC. Translating it yields CASSLGAGLEINEQFF.

Ten or more counts support this clonotype. The chain carries TRBV12-3 or TRBV12-4 and TRBJ2-7; the match to TRBD1 covers 8 bases. The CDR3 is made up of 14 amino acids. V lost 6 bases, J lost 1 base, and 5 bases stayed unmatched. CDR3 in DNA: TGTGCCAGCAGCCGGACAGGGTCATCCTACGAGCAGTACTTC. It yields the protein CASSRTGSSYEQYF.

The rearrangement joins TRBV12-3 or TRBV12-4 to TRBJ1-1; TRBD1 is a possible D gene (5 bases). The CDR3 is made up of 12 amino acids. V was shortened by 7 bases and J by 1 base, with 7 bases between the two germline ends. This CDR3 reads CASTQGNTEAFF. The CDR3 DNA reads TGTGCCAGCACCCAGGGGAACACTGAAGCTTTCTTT.

J is TRBJ2-7 and V is TRBV11-2; 11 bases are a match to TRBD1. Germline assignment: CDR1 SGHAT and CDR2 FQNNGV. The CDR3 spans 14 residues. The ends lost 4 bases at V and 5 bases at J; junction bases unmatched: 4. The CDR3 here is CASSWGQGVDEQYF. In DNA, the CDR3 is TGTGCCAGCAGCTGGGGACAGGGGGTCGACGAGCAGTACTTC. Combining the CDR3 with reference TRBV11-2 and TRBJ2-7 gives the whole variable domain EAGVAQSPRYKIIEKRQSVAFWCNPISGHATLYWYQQILGQGPKLLIQFQNNGVVDDSQLPKDRFSAERLKGVDSTLKIQPAKLEDSAVYLCASSWGQGVDEQYFGPGTRLTVT.

Only a few counts were recorded for this clonotype. The chain has TRBV7-9 and TRBJ2-1, with a weak D call TRBD2 (7 bases). The length of the CDR3 is 15 residues. CDR1 SEHNR and CDR2 FQNEAQ come from the germline V gene (reference sequence). V was cut by 5 bases and J by 2 bases, with 13 bases left in between. DNA for the CDR3: TGTGCCAGCAGCATGGGAGGGACACCCTACAATGAGCAGTTCTTC. This gives the protein CASSMGGTPYNEQFF.

The rearrangement joins TRBV11-2 to TRBJ2-7, with D tentatively TRBD1 or TRBD2 (5 bases each). Germline lookup yields CDR1 SGHAT and CDR2 FQNNGV. The CDR3 loop spans 16 amino acids. V gave up 3 bases and J gave up 2 bases, with 17 bases separating them. The CDR3 DNA is TGTGCCAGCAGCTTTTCTTCGGGACCTCAAACCTACGAGCAGTACTTC. It is translated as CASSFSSGPQTYEQYF.

This clonotype was recorded at least ten times. The chain joins TRBV5-1 to TRBJ1-4, with 7 bases aligning to TRBD1. Germline assignment: CDR1 SGHRS and CDR2 YFSETQ. V was pared by 4 bases and J by 0 bases, with 3 bases of the junction left unmatched. The CDR3 runs 15 residues. CDR3 sequence: CASSDGTATNEKLFF. As DNA, the CDR3 is TGCGCCAGCAGCGACGGGACAGCAACTAATGAAAAACTGTTTTTT.

This clonotype was counted at least ten times. The genes are TRBV6-1 and TRBJ2-2, with 7 bases that match TRBD1. The CDR3 loop spans 15 amino acids. Germline V gene sequence: CDR1 MNHNS, CDR2 SASEGT. V shed 7 bases, J shed 3 bases, and the junction held 8 bases outside the gene matches. CDR3 in DNA: TGTGCCAGCAAAATCGACAGGGTACACACCGGGGAGCTGTTTTTT. This gives the protein CASKIDRVHTGELFF.

The chain combines TRBV7-8 with TRBJ2-1; 7 nucleotides align to TRBD2. Germline CDR1 and CDR2: SGHVS and FQNEAQ. The V gene end was trimmed by 3 bases and the J gene end by 5 bases; junction bases not matched to a gene: 13. The CDR3 runs to 17 residues. CDR3 nucleotide sequence: TGTGCCAGCAGCTTGCCCCATATCAGAACTAGCGACAATGAGCAGTTCTTC. Translating it yields CASSLPHIRTSDNEQFF.